These 8 T cell receptor beta chains share one sample of origin, sequenced in a study of T cell responses to AZD1222 COVID-19 vaccine. Assay: immunoSEQ multiplex PCR; the TCRdb copy retains only in-frame clones and omits some. The repertoire holds roughly 150,000 clones, with 85% to 95% as singletons. Sequencing used peripheral blood, obtained on day 0 of AZD1222 vaccination. The receptors were sampled from an adult in good health.

This rearrangement joins TRBV4-1 to TRBJ1-4; 8 nucleotides line up with TRBD1. The germline CDR1 and CDR2 sequences are MGHRA and YSYEKL. V dropped 1 base and J dropped 8; count of bases not matched to a gene: 3. The CDR3 is made up of 14 amino acids. The CDR3 coding sequence is TGCGCCAGCAGCCAAGGGACAGGGTTCGAAAAACTGTTTTTT. As protein: CASSQGTGFEKLFF.

The chain recombines TRBV14 with TRBJ2-3, with a weak D call TRBD1 (6 bases). This CDR3 has 14 amino acids. The V end was cut by 3 bases, the J end by 1 base, with 8 bases between. Germline V CDR1 and CDR2: SGHDN, FVKESK. The CDR3 loop is CASSHGGGTDTQYF. CDR3 DNA: TGTGCCAGCAGCCATGGGGGCGGCACAGATACGCAGTATTTT.

This CDR3 reads CASTLPGAVGSYEQYF. CDR3 coding DNA: TGTGCCAGTACCTTACCTGGGGCGGTCGGCTCCTACGAGCAGTACTTC. V is TRBV19 and J is TRBJ2-7; TRBD1 is a possible D gene (5 bases). V shed 7 bases and J shed 0 bases, with 19 bases lying between them. CDR3 length equals 16 residues. Germline V gene lookup returns CDR1 LNHDA and CDR2 SQIVND (reference sequence). Full variable domain (outside the CDR3, taken from reference TRBV19 and TRBJ2-7): DGGITQSPKYLFRKEGQNVTLSCEQNLNHDAMYWYRQDPGQGLRLIYYSQIVNDFQKGDIAEGYSVSREKKESFPLTVTSAQKNPTAFYLCASTLPGAVGSYEQYFGPGTRLTVT.

The V and J genes are TRBV9 and TRBJ2-3, with 9 bases matching TRBD1. CDR3 size: 14 residues. CDR1 and CDR2 (germline): SGDLS, YYNGEE. The V segment lost 4 bases and the J segment 8 bases; nucleotides outside the gene matches: 8. The CDR3 nucleotides are TGTGCCAGCAGCATAACAGGGGGCGCGGGTACGCAGTATTTT. Translated, it gives CASSITGGAGTQYF. The full variable domain, completed using reference TRBV9 and TRBJ2-3, is DSGVTQTPKHLITATGQRVTLRCSPRSGDLSVYWYQQSLDQGLQFLIQYYNGEERAKGNILERFSAQQFPDLHSELNLSSLELGDSALYFCASSITGGAGTQYFGPGTRLTVL.

CDR3 loop: CASSFGTGPGMNTEAFF. The CDR3 DNA reads as TGCGCCAGCAGCTTCGGGACAGGCCCCGGCATGAACACTGAAGCTTTCTTT. The chain has TRBV5-1 and TRBJ1-1, with TRBD1 matching over 8 bases. J was trimmed by 0 bases and V by 2 bases; bases with no gene match: 9. The CDR3 sequence is 17 residues long. Germline assignment: CDR1 SGHRS and CDR2 YFSETQ.

The V gene is TRBV19, the J gene TRBJ2-1, with D hard to call. V was trimmed by 5 bases and J by 6 bases, leaving 8 bases between them. The V gene's germline CDR1 is LNHDA and CDR2 SQIVND (reference sequence). CDR3 length: 12 amino acids. The CDR3 DNA reads TGTGCCAGTAGTCTCCCTCGCAATGAGCAGTTCTTC. Amino acid sequence: CASSLPRNEQFF.

The chain combines TRBV6-5 with TRBJ2-1, with TRBD2 as a possible D gene (5 bases). The CDR3 runs 12 residues. Per germline, CDR1 MNHEY and CDR2 SVGAGI. The V end was cut by 7 bases, the J end by 9 bases, with 13 bases between. The CDR3 coding sequence is TGTGCCAGCACACTAGGGTCGGGTGAGCAGTTCTTC. Translated: CASTLGSGEQFF.

This chain connects TRBV30 to TRBJ1-5, with 8 bases aligning to TRBD1. This CDR3 spans 15 amino acids. CDR1 is GTSNPN and CDR2 is SVGIG in the germline V gene (reference sequence). Trimming removed 5 bases from V and 1 base from J; junction bases left unmatched: 7. CDR3 bases: TGTGCCTGGGGACAGGGAAGAATGAGCAATCAGCCCCAGCATTTT. Amino acid sequence: CAWGQGRMSNQPQHF.